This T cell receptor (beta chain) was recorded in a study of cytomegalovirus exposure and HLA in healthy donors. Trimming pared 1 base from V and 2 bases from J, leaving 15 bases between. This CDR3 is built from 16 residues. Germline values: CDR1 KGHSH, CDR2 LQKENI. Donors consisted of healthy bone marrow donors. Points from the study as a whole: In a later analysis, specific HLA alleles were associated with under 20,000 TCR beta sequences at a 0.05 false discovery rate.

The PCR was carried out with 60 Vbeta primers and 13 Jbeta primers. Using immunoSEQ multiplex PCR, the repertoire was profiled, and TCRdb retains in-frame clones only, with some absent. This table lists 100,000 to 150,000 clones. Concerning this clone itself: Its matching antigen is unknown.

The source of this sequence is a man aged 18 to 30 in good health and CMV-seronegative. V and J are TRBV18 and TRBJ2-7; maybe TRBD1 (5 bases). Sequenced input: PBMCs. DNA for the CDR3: TGTGCCAGCTCACCACGGGGCTCCGTAGAAGCCTACGAGCAGTACTTC. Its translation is CASSPRGSVEAYEQYF.